A selection of T cell receptor beta chains follows, all from one sample in a study of blood T cell repertoires in COVID-19. Produced via immunoSEQ multiplex PCR; TCRdb's table is partial and in-frame only. The profile covers about 240,000 clones, with roughly four fifths appearing a single time and around 11% taken by the ten largest. What was sequenced was peripheral blood. These TCRs come from an older woman with active or convalescent COVID-19. Each CDR3 is given with its conserved first and last residue. D genes are given only for firm matches. A row's size may be missing; if present it is once, few, many or a size class.

>many|TRBJ1-5|TRBV4-1|-
CASSQQDYSNQPQHF
TGCGCCAGCAGCCAACAGGACTATAGCAATCAGCCCCAGCATTTT
>-|TRBJ1-4|TRBV30|-
CAGKQGEGEKLFF
TGTGCCGGTAAACAGGGAGAAGGCGAAAAACTGTTTTTT
>once|TRBJ2-1|TRBV6-1|-
CASSEAKGRGRYNEQFF
TGTGCCAGCAGTGAAGCCAAGGGGCGCGGACGCTACAATGAGCAGTTCTTC
>-|TRBJ2-5|TRBV3-1/TRBV3-2|TRBD2
CASREELAGVRTQYF
TGTGCCAGCAGGGAGGAACTAGCGGGGGTCCGGACCCAGTACTTC
>-|TRBJ2-1|TRBV6-5|TRBD2
CASRLAGGSYNEQFF
TGTGCCAGCAGACTAGCGGGGGGGTCCTACAATGAGCAGTTCTTC
>-|TRBJ2-6|TRBV7-8|-
CASSRVSGANVLTF
TGTGCCAGCAGCCGAGTATCTGGGGCCAACGTCCTGACTTTC
>once|TRBJ1-1|TRBV7-7|-
CASSPTVNFLNTEAFF
TGTGCTAGCAGCCCCACTGTGAACTTCTTGAACACTGAAGCTTTCTTT
>once|TRBJ2-7|TRBV6-1|-
CASSEGPSGYEQYF
TGTGCCAGCAGTGAAGGGCCCAGCGGTTACGAGCAGTACTTC
>-|TRBJ2-3|TRBV4-1|TRBD1
CASSPKGKTGSGTDTQYF
TGCGCCAGCAGCCCAAAAGGGAAGACAGGGTCGGGCACAGATACGCAGTATTTT
>-|TRBJ2-1|TRBV2|TRBD2
CASSSSGGYNEQFF
TGTGCCAGCAGTTCCAGCGGGGGATACAATGAGCAGTTCTTC
>once|TRBJ2-7|TRBV2|-
CASSLEGEQYF
TGTGCCAGCAGCTTGGAGGGGGAGCAGTACTTC
>few|TRBJ1-1|TRBV19|-
CASTPSRGTEAFF
TGTGCCAGTACCCCGTCCCGGGGGACTGAAGCTTTCTTT
>-|TRBJ2-3|TRBV19|TRBD1
CASSIDRQGYTDTQYF
TGTGCCAGTAGTATAGACCGACAGGGTTACACAGATACGCAGTATTTT
>-|TRBJ1-4|TRBV10-3|TRBD1
CAISEIHTGQGNMDEKLFF
TGTGCCATCAGTGAAATTCACACAGGACAGGGGAATATGGATGAAAAACTGTTTTTT
>-|TRBJ2-2|TRBV29-1|-
CMASREDTGELFF
TGCATGGCTTCGAGGGAGGACACCGGGGAGCTGTTTTTT
>-|TRBJ1-6|TRBV6-5|TRBD1
CASRPDRGNSPLHF
TGTGCCAGCAGACCGGACAGGGGGAATTCACCCCTCCACTTT
>few|TRBJ2-7|TRBV21-1|-
CASNPQSSYEQYF
TGTGCCAGCAACCCACAGAGCTCCTACGAGCAGTACTTC
>once|TRBJ1-2|TRBV5-1|TRBD1
CASSLGGGAYGYTF
TGCGCCAGCAGCTTGGGAGGGGGCGCTTATGGCTACACCTTC
>-|TRBJ1-3|TRBV3-1/TRBV3-2|-
CASSHSYRNSGNTIYF
TGTGCCAGCAGCCACAGTTACCGAAACTCTGGAAACACCATATATTTT